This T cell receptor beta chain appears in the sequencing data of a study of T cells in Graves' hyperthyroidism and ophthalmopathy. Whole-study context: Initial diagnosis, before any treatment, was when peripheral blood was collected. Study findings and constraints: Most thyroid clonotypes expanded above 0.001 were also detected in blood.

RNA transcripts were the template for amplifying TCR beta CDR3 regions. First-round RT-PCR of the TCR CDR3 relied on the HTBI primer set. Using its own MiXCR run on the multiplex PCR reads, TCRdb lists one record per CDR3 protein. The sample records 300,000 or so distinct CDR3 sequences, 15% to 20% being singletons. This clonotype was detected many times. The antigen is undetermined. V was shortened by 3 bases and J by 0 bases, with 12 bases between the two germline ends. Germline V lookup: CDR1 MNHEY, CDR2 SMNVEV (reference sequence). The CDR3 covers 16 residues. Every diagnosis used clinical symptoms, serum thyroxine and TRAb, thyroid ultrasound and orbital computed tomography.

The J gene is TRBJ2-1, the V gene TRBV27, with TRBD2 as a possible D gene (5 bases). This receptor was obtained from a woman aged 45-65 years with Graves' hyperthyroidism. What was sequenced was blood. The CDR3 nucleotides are TGTGCCAGCAGTTTTTTCTGGAGGAGCTCCTACAATGAGCAGTTCTTC. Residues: CASSFFWRSSYNEQFF.